The 27 T cell receptor beta chains below come from one sample, sequenced in a study of Graves' ophthalmopathy and Graves' hyperthyroidism. For repertoire sequencing, the TCR beta CDR3 regions were amplified from RNA transcripts. HTBI primers were used in a first-round RT-PCR, which preceded a second-round multiplex PCR. TCRdb passed the multiplex PCR reads through MiXCR, listing each CDR3 protein once. This table has about 480,000 distinct CDR3 sequences, 14% appearing once. Sample: blood. The receptors were sampled from a woman in her twenties or thirties with Graves' ophthalmopathy.

This clonotype appeared a few times. The V and J genes are TRBV28 and TRBJ2-2, with TRBD1 matching 7 bases. This CDR3 is 16 amino acids long. Trimming took 1 base from V and 3 from J; bases not matched to a gene: 5. Germline CDR1 MDHEN, CDR2 SYDVKM. This chain's CDR3 is CASSLSSGGDTGELFF. For the CDR3, the DNA is TGTGCCAGCAGTTTATCATCAGGGGGAGACACCGGGGAGCTGTTTTTT.

This clonotype was counted only a few times. The chain has TRBV6-2 or TRBV6-3 and TRBJ1-2; D remains ambiguous. CDR3 length: 13 residues. Trimming left V 6 bases short and J 4 bases short, with 12 bases between. The V gene's germline CDR1 is MNHEY and CDR2 SVGEGT. DNA for the CDR3: TGTGCCAGCAGAGCGGAGGGCCTCTATGGCTACACCTTC. This sequence encodes CASRAEGLYGYTF.

This clonotype has a single count. The rearrangement uses TRBV20-1 and TRBJ2-7, with D possibly TRBD1 on 5 matching bases. The CDR3 is 12 amino acids. V lost 6 bases to trimming and J lost 2 bases, with 11 bases between them. Germline values: CDR1 DFQATT, CDR2 SNEGSKA (reference sequence). The CDR3 protein is CSATDRTYEQYF. The CDR3 DNA reads as TGCAGTGCCACCGACAGAACCTACGAGCAGTACTTC.

This clonotype has a count of ten or more. V is TRBV19 and J is TRBJ1-5; the D gene is possibly TRBD1 (6 bases). Germline CDR1 reads LNHDA; CDR2 reads SQIVND (reference sequence). The CDR3 covers 16 residues. V was cut by 7 bases and J by 1 base, with 17 bases left in between. The CDR3, as DNA: TGTGCCAGTAACGTCAGGGGAGGGGTAAGCAATCAGCCCCAGCATTTT. Translated: CASNVRGGVSNQPQHF. Full variable domain (outside the CDR3, taken from reference TRBV19 and TRBJ1-5): DGGITQSPKYLFRKEGQNVTLSCEQNLNHDAMYWYRQDPGQGLRLIYYSQIVNDFQKGDIAEGYSVSREKKESFPLTVTSAQKNPTAFYLCASNVRGGVSNQPQHFGDGTRLSIL.

This clonotype occurred many times. This chain's CDR3 is CSASRTGGRTYGYTF. CDR3 nucleotides: TGCAGTGCCTCCCGGACAGGGGGCCGCACTTATGGCTACACCTTC. The chain employs TRBV20-1 and TRBJ1-2, with TRBD1 matching 11 bases. The ends lost 6 bases at V and 5 bases at J; junction bases unmatched: 11. Germline values: CDR1 DFQATT, CDR2 SNEGSKA (reference sequence). The length of the CDR3 is 15 residues.

This clonotype was observed at least ten times. V usage is TRBV7-8 and J usage is TRBJ2-7; tentative D call: TRBD1 (6 bases). Deletions cut 0 bases from V and 3 bases from J, with 12 bases between. The CDR3 totals 15 residues. Germline V lookup: CDR1 SGHVS, CDR2 FQNEAQ. CDR3 amino acids: CASSLAQGYIYEQYF. CDR3 DNA sequence: TGTGCCAGCAGCTTAGCACAGGGTTACATCTACGAGCAGTACTTC. Variable domain in full (rest from reference TRBV7-8 and TRBJ2-7): GAGVSQSPRYKVAKRGQDVALRCDPISGHVSLFWYQQALGQGPEFLTYFQNEAQLDKSGLPSDRFFAERPEGSVSTLKIQRTQQEDSAVYLCASSLAQGYIYEQYFGPGTRLTVT.

This clonotype was seen at least ten times. The rearrangement uses TRBV11-2 and TRBJ2-7, with 15 bases fitting TRBD2. V lost 5 bases, J lost 6 bases, and 8 bases stayed unmatched. CDR1 and CDR2 (germline): SGHAT, FQNNGV. The CDR3 is 16 residues long. The chain's CDR3 is CASSRGGLAGGGEQYF. DNA for the CDR3: TGTGCCAGCAGCCGAGGGGGACTAGCGGGAGGTGGCGAGCAGTACTTC.

This clonotype was recorded at least ten times. The rearrangement uses TRBV19 and TRBJ1-1; 11 positions match TRBD1. J was trimmed by 9 bases and V by 3 bases; bases with no gene match: 9. The germline V gene encodes CDR1 LNHDA and CDR2 SQIVND (reference sequence). The length of the CDR3 is 15 residues. The CDR3 sequence is CASSIPRDRGIKAFF. The CDR3 DNA is TGTGCCAGTAGTATCCCCCGGGACAGGGGGATTAAAGCTTTCTTT.

This clonotype was counted only a few times. This could be a read error, since a much larger clone is one nucleotide away. Since no conserved phenylalanine or tryptophan closes the CDR3, a read error is the likely cause. No DNA is shown, since the ends of the CDR3 on it are uncertain; the CDR3 is the one TCRdb lists. V is TRBV2 and J is TRBJ1-2; TRBD1 is the table's D call, not checked against the DNA. The CDR3 is 13 residues long, counting both termini. CDR1 and CDR2 from the germline V gene are SNHLY and FYNNEI. This CDR3 is CASSEKTGLLGTL.

This clonotype has a count of ten or more. V is TRBV6-5 and J is TRBJ1-1; no clear D gene. The CDR3 sequence is 13 residues long. The germline V and J ends were trimmed by 8 bases and 3 bases, with 13 bases remaining between them. Looked up from germline, CDR1 is MNHEY and CDR2 is SVGAGI. CDR3 coding DNA: TGTGCCAGCTCTCTGGGGTTTCACACTGAAGCTTTCTTT. It specifies CASSLGFHTEAFF.

The table lists this clonotype with many counts. This CDR3 reads CASSTWVNSYEQYF. The CDR3 bases are TGTGCCAGCAGCACCTGGGTCAACTCCTACGAGCAGTACTTC. This rearrangement joins TRBV12-3 or TRBV12-4 to TRBJ2-7, with D hard to call. V gave up 6 bases and J gave up 0 bases, with 12 bases separating them. The CDR3 is 14 residues long.

This clonotype occurred many times. Here the CDR3 reads CASSEERQTYGYTF. The CDR3 nucleotides read TGTGCCAGCAGTGAAGAGAGGCAGACCTATGGCTACACCTTC. The V call is TRBV6-1, the J call TRBJ1-2; D ambiguous. The CDR3 totals 14 residues. Germline-derived CDR1 and CDR2 are MNHNS and SASEGT. Trimming cost V 1 base and J 4 bases, with 10 bases left between them.

This clonotype came up many times. The chain links TRBV25-1 to TRBJ1-6, with unresolved D. This CDR3 is built from 14 residues. V lost 9 bases, J lost 4 bases, and 13 bases lay in between. Germline assignment: CDR1 MGHDK and CDR2 SYGVNS. The CDR3 DNA reads as TGTGCCAGTAGACTAACAGTTTATAATTCACCCCTCCACTTT. Translated, it gives CASRLTVYNSPLHF. Complete variable domain (other parts from reference TRBV25-1 and TRBJ1-6): EADIYQTPRYLVIGTGKKITLECSQTMGHDKMYWYQQDPGMELHLIHYSYGVNSTEKGDLSSESTVSRIRTEHFPLTLESARPSHTSQYLCASRLTVYNSPLHFGNGTRLTVT.

Ten or more counts support this clonotype. The rearrangement uses TRBV2 and TRBJ2-2; weak D call: TRBD1 (5 bases). V lost 6 bases to trimming and J lost 4 bases, with 12 bases between them. This CDR3 is built from 14 residues. CDR1 and CDR2 (germline): SNHLY, FYNNEI. The CDR3 sequence: CASRGSQGTGELFF. As DNA, the CDR3 is TGTGCCAGCAGGGGGTCCCAGGGCACCGGGGAGCTGTTTTTT.

This clonotype was seen many times. The genes are TRBV4-1 and TRBJ2-7, with 7 bases matching TRBD1. V dropped 6 bases and J dropped 2; count of bases not matched to a gene: 4. This CDR3 region has 13 residues. CDR1 MGHRA and CDR2 YSYEKL come from the germline V gene. The CDR3 reads CASSHQGAYEQYF. In DNA form, the CDR3 reads TGCGCCAGCAGTCACCAGGGGGCCTACGAGCAGTACTTC.

The table lists this clonotype with many counts. The rearrangement uses TRBV28 and TRBJ1-5, with D possibly being TRBD1 (5 bases). CDR1 and CDR2 from the germline V gene are MDHEN and SYDVKM. The V and J ends lost 5 bases and 7 bases respectively, with 18 bases between them. The length of the CDR3 is 15 residues. CDR3 loop: CASSPISVRAQPQHF. The CDR3 DNA sequence: TGTGCCAGCAGTCCCATTAGTGTCAGGGCGCAGCCCCAGCATTTT.

This clonotype was picked up many times. The genes are TRBV29-1 and TRBJ2-5; 8 nucleotides match TRBD2. J lost 5 bases, V lost 1 base, and 3 bases had no gene match. The germline gives CDR1 SQVTM, CDR2 ANQGSEA. The CDR3 has 13 amino acids. The CDR3 nucleotides are TGCAGCGTTGAAGTTACGGGGGGGGAGACCCAGTACTTC. Amino acid sequence: CSVEVTGGETQYF. Together with reference TRBV29-1 and TRBJ2-5, the CDR3 gives the full variable domain: SAVISQKPSRDICQRGTSLTIQCQVDSQVTMMFWYRQQPGQSLTLIATANQGSEATYESGFVIDKFPISRPNLTFSTLTVSNMSPEDSSIYLCSVEVTGGETQYFGPGTRLLVL.

In its sample, this clonotype was seen many times. The chain uses TRBV12-3 or TRBV12-4 and TRBJ2-4; D remains ambiguous. This CDR3 is built from 11 residues. V was cut by 3 bases and J by 8 bases, with 5 bases left in between. The DNA of the CDR3 is TGTGCCAGCAGTTTGGGCGACATTCAGTACTTC. It is translated as CASSLGDIQYF.

Ten or more counts support this clonotype. The chain is built from TRBV27 and TRBJ1-6; the D gene is possibly TRBD1 (6 bases). Looked up from germline, CDR1 is MNHEY and CDR2 is SMNVEV (reference sequence). The CDR3 loop spans 18 amino acids. The ends were cut back, 5 bases at V and 0 bases at J, with 17 bases in the middle. The CDR3 loop reads CASSTQGGKSSYNSPLHF. The DNA of the CDR3 is TGTGCCAGCAGTACACAGGGCGGCAAGAGCTCCTATAATTCACCCCTCCACTTT.

V usage is TRBV19 and J usage is TRBJ1-6; 8 bases agree with TRBD1. The CDR3 totals 15 residues. Germline loops: CDR1 LNHDA, CDR2 SQIVND (reference sequence). With V trimmed by 4 bases and J by 4 bases, 3 bases remained unmatched. The CDR3 sequence is CASSTDREYNSPLHF. In nucleotides, the CDR3 is TGTGCCAGTAGTACGGACAGGGAGTATAATTCACCCCTCCACTTT.

This clonotype occurred many times. This chain connects TRBV11-1 to TRBJ1-2; TRBD1 might be the D (6 bases). Germline CDR1 SGHAT, CDR2 FQDESV (reference sequence). The CDR3 runs 15 residues. Trimming shortened V by 5 bases and J by 6 bases, and 19 bases separated the two germline ends. The CDR3 here is CASSLGGRQRDGYTF. CDR3 sequence (DNA): TGTGCCAGCAGCCTAGGGGGACGGCAGCGGGATGGCTACACCTTC.

The chain has TRBV5-1 and TRBJ1-1; TRBD1 matches 9 bases. V dropped 3 bases and J dropped 4; count of bases not matched to a gene: 4. Germline V gene data show CDR1 as SGHRS and CDR2 as YFSETQ. The CDR3 consists of 14 residues. The CDR3 loop is CASSSQGASTEAFF. As DNA, the CDR3 is TGCGCCAGCAGCTCACAGGGGGCATCCACTGAAGCTTTCTTT.

This clonotype was observed at least ten times. The rearrangement uses TRBV4-1 and TRBJ2-5; tentative D call: TRBD2 (5 bases). V was trimmed by 4 bases and J by 1 base, leaving 10 bases between them. CDR3 size: 14 residues. Germline CDR1 and CDR2: MGHRA and YSYEKL. The CDR3 nucleotides are TGCGCCAGCAGCCTGAAGCGGTTCCAAGAGACCCAGTACTTC. The encoded protein is CASSLKRFQETQYF.

This clonotype was counted at least ten times. The rearrangement links TRBV6-5 to TRBJ1-6, with 8 bases identical to TRBD1. J was trimmed by 10 bases and V by 2 bases; bases with no gene match: 4. CDR3 size: 14 residues. Germline V gives CDR1 MNHEY, CDR2 SVGAGI. As DNA, the CDR3 is TGTGCCAGCAGTTACAGGGACAGGAAGTCACCCCTCCACTTT. It translates to CASSYRDRKSPLHF.

This clonotype has at least ten counts. V and J are TRBV7-9 and TRBJ1-6, with a weak D call TRBD1 (5 bases). V was clipped by 4 bases and J by 6 bases, with 13 bases between them. Germline V lookup: CDR1 SEHNR, CDR2 FQNEAQ (reference sequence). The CDR3 spans 15 residues. CDR3 nucleotides: TGTGCCAGCAGCTCCCAGGGAGGTGGTAATTCACCCCTCCACTTT. Residues: CASSSQGGGNSPLHF.

Many counts were recorded for this clonotype. The rearrangement uses TRBV29-1 and TRBJ1-2; tentative D call: TRBD1 (5 bases). The CDR3 spans 13 residues. Per the germline V gene, CDR1 is SQVTM and CDR2 is ANQGSEA. V lost 7 bases and J 6 bases, leaving 18 bases between the germline ends. This CDR3 is CSGGIVSGNGYTF. Here the CDR3 DNA reads TGCAGCGGGGGGATCGTAAGTGGAAATGGCTACACCTTC.

This clonotype was seen at least ten times. CDR3 sequence reads: CASRGTGGSRNQPQHF. The CDR3 bases are TGTGCCAGCAGGGGGACAGGGGGAAGTCGCAATCAGCCCCAGCATTTT. The rearrangement links TRBV6-5 to TRBJ1-5; TRBD1 matches 11 bases. J was trimmed by 2 bases and V by 6 bases; bases with no gene match: 6. This CDR3 has 16 amino acids. In germline, CDR1 is MNHEY, CDR2 SVGAGI.